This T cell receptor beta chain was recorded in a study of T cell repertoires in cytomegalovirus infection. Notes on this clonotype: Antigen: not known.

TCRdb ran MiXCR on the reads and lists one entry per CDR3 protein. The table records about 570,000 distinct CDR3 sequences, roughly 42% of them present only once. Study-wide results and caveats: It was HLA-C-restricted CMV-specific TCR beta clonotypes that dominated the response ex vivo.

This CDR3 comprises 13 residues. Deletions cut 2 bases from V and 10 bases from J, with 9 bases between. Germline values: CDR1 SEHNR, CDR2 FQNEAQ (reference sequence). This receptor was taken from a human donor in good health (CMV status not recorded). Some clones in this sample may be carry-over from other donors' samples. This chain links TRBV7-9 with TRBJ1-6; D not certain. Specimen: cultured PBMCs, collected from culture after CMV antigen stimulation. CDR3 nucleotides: TGTGCCAGCAGCTTATACGCTGACTCACCCCTCCACTTT. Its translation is CASSLYADSPLHF.